This entry concerns a single T cell receptor (beta chain). This CDR3 contains 16 residues. These data are taken from a study of shared clonotypes between healthy human individuals. Study in general: Each donor's CD4 naive and CD4 memory cells filled three plates apiece, CD8 naive two, and CD8 memory one.

Repertoires were generated with immunoSEQ multiplex PCR, while TCRdb's copy carries only in-frame clones and drops some. The sample comprises 550,000 to 800,000 clones, 74% of which are singletons, and approximately 1.7% rests with the top ten. The J gene is TRBJ2-3, the V gene TRBV21-1; the D call in the table, TRBD2, was not verified against the DNA. TRBV21-1 represents a pseudogene. Sequenced sample: memory CD4+ T cells sorted from blood. Indicated subset: CD45RA-negative fraction. The TCR was taken from a woman under 40 in good health. The CDR3 spells CASSKVSSGRIITQYF. In DNA, the CDR3 is TGTGCCAGCAGCAAAGTATCAAGCGGGAGAATCATTACGCAGTATTTT.